A single sample is the source of the 23 T cell receptor beta chains below, sequenced in a study of cytomegalovirus exposure and HLA in healthy donors. PCR amplification relied on 60 Vbeta primers (plus 13 Jbeta primers). The data were produced by immunoSEQ multiplex PCR, yet TCRdb's version contains in-frame clones alone and is incomplete. The data show under 200,000 clones, with about 71% seen just once and roughly 1.4% held by the top ten. Sequencing was carried out using PBMCs. These receptors came from a man aged 50-60 years in good health and CMV-seronegative.

This clone showed up just a few times. The chain combines TRBV9 with TRBJ2-6, with D unclear. CDR1 is SGDLS, CDR2 YYNGEE, per germline. The CDR3 runs 16 residues. The germline V and J ends were trimmed by 4 bases and 0 bases, with 11 bases remaining between them. The CDR3 nucleotides read TGTGCCAGCAGCCCTCAGTCAACCTCTGGGGCCAACGTCCTGACTTTC. The encoded protein is CASSPQSTSGANVLTF. The whole variable domain, remainder taken from reference TRBV9 and TRBJ2-6, is DSGVTQTPKHLITATGQRVTLRCSPRSGDLSVYWYQQSLDQGLQFLIQYYNGEERAKGNILERFSAQQFPDLHSELNLSSLELGDSALYFCASSPQSTSGANVLTFGAGSRLTVL.

This chain links TRBV5-1 with TRBJ2-3, with a possible D match to TRBD1 (5 bases). The CDR3 contains 19 residues. Germline V CDR1 and CDR2: SGHRS, YFSETQ. V lost 6 bases to trimming and J lost 4 bases, with 30 bases between them. In nucleotides, the CDR3 is TGCGCCAGCACCTCCACGAGAGGTCCACTACAACCGACAGCAGATACGCAGTATTTT. Translating gives CASTSTRGPLQPTADTQYF.

The CDR3 nucleotides read TGTGCCAGTAGTCGAGGGGACAGGGATCAAGAGACCCAGTACTTC. It yields the protein CASSRGDRDQETQYF. The chain employs TRBV19 and TRBJ2-5, with 9 bases that match TRBD1. J lost 2 bases, V lost 5 bases, and 6 bases had no gene match. Per the germline V gene, CDR1 is LNHDA and CDR2 is SQIVND (reference sequence). The CDR3 is 15 amino acids.

The V and J genes are TRBV19 and TRBJ2-2; 7 bases line up with TRBD1. The V and J ends lost 5 bases and 0 bases, in that order; junction bases with no gene match: 6. From germline, CDR1 is LNHDA and CDR2 SQIVND (reference sequence). CDR3 length: 16 amino acids. The CDR3 protein is CASSLTTGSNTGELFF. CDR3 coding DNA: TGTGCCAGTAGTCTCACGACAGGGTCGAACACCGGGGAGCTGTTTTTT.

CDR3 coding DNA: TGTGCCAGCAGTTACTCGGGAGTACGGGGTGGTGAAAAACTGTTTTTT. Translation gives CASSYSGVRGGEKLFF. The genes are TRBV6-5 and TRBJ1-4; no clear D. This CDR3 is 16 amino acids long. Per the germline V gene, CDR1 is MNHEY and CDR2 is SVGAGI. Trimming stripped 0 bases from V and 7 bases from J, with 15 bases between.

The V and J genes are TRBV7-6 and TRBJ1-2, with 9 bases fitting TRBD1. CDR1 is SGHVS and CDR2 is FNYEAQ in the germline V gene. This CDR3 region has 13 residues. V was pared by 8 bases and J by 7 bases, with 8 bases of the junction left unmatched. The CDR3 region has the DNA TGTGCCAGCGGATTAGACAGGGGGGCTGGCTACACCTTC. It encodes CASGLDRGAGYTF.

This chain links TRBV7-2 with TRBJ1-1; TRBD1 agrees at 8 bases. Germline lookup yields CDR1 SGHTA and CDR2 FQGNSA. The trim removed 8 bases at V and 4 bases at J, leaving 6 bases unmatched. This CDR3 has 13 residues. The CDR3, as DNA: TGTGCCAGCTCCCAGGACAGGGTCACTGAAGCTTTCTTT. Protein: CASSQDRVTEAFF.

As regards this clone: Relative to the germline gene, one junction end is altered; a read error may explain this. V and J are TRBV7-4 and TRBJ1-5, with 8 bases lining up with TRBD1. This CDR3 spans 19 amino acids. Looked up from germline, CDR1 is SGHVT and CDR2 is SQSDAQ. The DNA for the CDR3 is TGTGCCAGCAGCTTATGGGCCCCCGAGGACAGGGCCTGCAAACAGCCCCAGCATTTT. Translated: CASSLWAPEDRACKQPQHF.

This sequence joins TRBV5-1 and TRBJ2-3; D is unclear. CDR3 length: 12 amino acids. The V gene's germline CDR1 is SGHRS and CDR2 YFSETQ. V was trimmed by 5 bases and J by 8 bases, leaving 12 bases between them. CDR3 bases: TGCGCCAGCAGTTCAGGATTCGGTACGCAGTATTTT. It is translated as CASSSGFGTQYF.

This clone was seen only once. The chain is built from TRBV15 and TRBJ2-3; TRBD2 is a possible D gene (6 bases). Germline CDR1 LNHNV, CDR2 YYDKDF (reference sequence). V lost 9 bases and J 0 bases, leaving 19 bases between the germline ends. There are 16 residues in the CDR3. Written as DNA, the CDR3 is TGTGCCACTTCGTCCGGGACTGCAGTAAGCACAGATACGCAGTATTTT. Its translation: CATSSGTAVSTDTQYF.

The J gene is TRBJ1-1, the V gene TRBV11-2; D is unclear. Trimming stripped 2 bases from V and 5 bases from J, with 6 bases between. CDR3 length: 12 residues. Germline CDR1 is SGHAT and CDR2 is FQNNGV. The DNA for the CDR3 is TGTGCCAGCAGCTTAAAACTTACTGAAGCTTTCTTT. Translated, it gives CASSLKLTEAFF.

This rearrangement joins TRBV6-5 to TRBJ1-2, with TRBD1 identical over 8 bases. CDR1 and CDR2 (germline): MNHEY, SVGAGI. After removal of 0 bases from V and 5 bases from J, the junction contained 8 bases not matched to a gene. The CDR3 is 16 residues long. The CDR3 sequence: CASSYSSQGAGYGYTF. The DNA of the CDR3 is TGTGCCAGCAGTTACTCGAGTCAGGGGGCGGGGTATGGCTACACCTTC.

The chain links TRBV5-1 to TRBJ2-7, with 9 bases fitting TRBD2. CDR3 size: 16 residues. The V gene end was trimmed by 0 bases and the J gene end by 4 bases; junction bases not matched to a gene: 8. The germline V gene has CDR1 SGHRS and CDR2 YFSETQ. The CDR3 sequence is CASSLGASGALYEQYF. The DNA for the CDR3 is TGCGCCAGCAGCTTGGGGGCTAGCGGGGCCTTATACGAGCAGTACTTC.

This clone was detected a few times. J is TRBJ1-2 and V is TRBV11-2; D uncertain. Looked up from germline, CDR1 is SGHAT and CDR2 is FQNNGV. The CDR3 has 11 residues. Trimming took 1 base from V and 8 from J, leaving 5 bases between them. CDR3 residues: CASSLGGGYTF. The CDR3 nucleotides are TGTGCCAGCAGCTTAGGTGGCGGCTACACCTTC.

The chain carries TRBV7-5 and TRBJ2-1; the D call in the table, TRBD2, was not verified against the DNA. TRBV7-5 is labeled a pseudogene. The length of the CDR3 is 16 residues. CDR3 nucleotides: TGTGCCAGAAGCCAGGGACTAGATAGCTCCTACAATGAGCAGTTCTTC. This sequence encodes CARSQGLDSSYNEQFF.

The rearrangement links TRBV20-1 to TRBJ2-7; TRBD1 agrees at 7 bases. The CDR3 covers 11 residues. J gave up 8 bases and V 3 bases, and 4 bases lay outside the gene matches. Germline V gene data show CDR1 as DFQATT and CDR2 as SNEGSKA (reference sequence). This CDR3 is CSARQGEKQYF. The CDR3, as DNA: TGCAGTGCTAGGCAGGGGGAGAAGCAGTACTTC.

The chain joins TRBV13 to TRBJ2-1; possibly TRBD2 for D (5 bases). The V end was cut by 5 bases, the J end by 6 bases, with 20 bases between. CDR1 and CDR2 from the germline V gene are PRHDT and FYEKMQ (reference sequence). The CDR3 contains 16 residues. As DNA, the CDR3 is TGTGCCAGCAGCCGCCAGAGGGCACCTGTTGTCAATGAGCAGTTCTTC. This translates into CASSRQRAPVVNEQFF.

The chain joins TRBV7-2 to TRBJ1-2; no clear D. The germline CDR1 and CDR2 sequences are SGHTA and FQGNSA. V was pared by 10 bases and J by 8 bases, with 17 bases between. CDR3 size: 12 residues. The CDR3 nucleotides are TGTGCCATCGCCGGCACCCGGAGGGGCTACACCTTC. This encodes CAIAGTRRGYTF. Variable domain in full (rest from reference TRBV7-2 and TRBJ1-2): GAGVSQSPSNKVTEKGKDVELRCDPISGHTALYWYRQSLGQGLEFLIYFQGNSAPDKSGLPSDRFSAERTGGSVSTLTIQRTQQEDSAVYLCAIAGTRRGYTFGSGTRLTVV.

The rearrangement links TRBV7-9 to TRBJ2-1; 7 nucleotides align to TRBD1. V lost 6 bases to trimming and J lost 5 bases; unmatched junction nucleotides: 7. Germline loops: CDR1 SEHNR, CDR2 FQNEAQ (reference sequence). This CDR3 comprises 14 residues. In nucleotides, the CDR3 is TGTGCCAGCAGGCTCGGGACAGCGGACAATGAGCAGTTCTTC. Protein product: CASRLGTADNEQFF.

This chain's CDR3 is CASLEVPMYEQYF. CDR3 DNA: TGTGCCAGCTTAGAGGTCCCCATGTACGAGCAGTACTTC. V gene TRBV6-1 combines with J gene TRBJ2-7; D is ambiguous. CDR3 size: 13 residues. Trimming stripped 8 bases from V and 4 bases from J, with 15 bases between. CDR1 MNHNS and CDR2 SASEGT come from the germline V gene.

This sequence joins TRBV29-1 and TRBJ1-2; D ambiguous. Germline CDR1 SQVTM, CDR2 ANQGSEA. V lost 1 base, J lost 8 bases, and 14 bases lay in between. The CDR3 sequence is 13 residues long. The CDR3 DNA reads TGCAGCGTTGAAGGTTTCGGGGTCGGGGGCTACACCTTC. Translation gives CSVEGFGVGGYTF.

This sequence joins TRBV2 and TRBJ2-2; D gene unclear. V was shortened by 7 bases and J by 4 bases, with 10 bases between the two germline ends. The CDR3 length is 13 residues. Germline V CDR1 and CDR2: SNHLY, FYNNEI. CDR3 sequence: CASTPMFTGELFF. CDR3 nucleotides: TGTGCCAGCACCCCCATGTTCACCGGGGAGCTGTTTTTT.

This clone was counted a few times. J is TRBJ1-1 and V is TRBV29-1; D not resolved. This CDR3 region has 11 residues. Germline V gives CDR1 SQVTM, CDR2 ANQGSEA. Deletions cut 0 bases from V and 7 bases from J, with 6 bases between. Here the CDR3 reads CSVEEHFEAFF. The CDR3 DNA is TGCAGCGTTGAAGAACATTTTGAAGCTTTCTTT.